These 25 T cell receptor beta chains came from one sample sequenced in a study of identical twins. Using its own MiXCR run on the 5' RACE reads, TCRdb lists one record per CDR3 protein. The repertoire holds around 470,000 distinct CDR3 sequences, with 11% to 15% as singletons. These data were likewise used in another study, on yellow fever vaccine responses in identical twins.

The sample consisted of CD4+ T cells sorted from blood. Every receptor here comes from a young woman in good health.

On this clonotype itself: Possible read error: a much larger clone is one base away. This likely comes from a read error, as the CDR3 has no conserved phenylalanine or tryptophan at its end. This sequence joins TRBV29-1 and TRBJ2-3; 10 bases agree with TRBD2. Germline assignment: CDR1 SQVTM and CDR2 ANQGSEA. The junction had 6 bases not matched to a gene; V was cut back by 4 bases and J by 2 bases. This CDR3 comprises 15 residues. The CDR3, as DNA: TGCAGCGTTGTGGGGACTAGCGAGACCACAGATACGCAGTATTTG. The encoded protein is CSVVGTSETTDTQYL.

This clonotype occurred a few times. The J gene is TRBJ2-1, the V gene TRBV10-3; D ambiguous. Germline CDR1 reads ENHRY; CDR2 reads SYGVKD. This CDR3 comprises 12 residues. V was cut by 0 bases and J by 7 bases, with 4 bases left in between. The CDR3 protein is CAISESMNEQFF. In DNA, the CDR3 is TGTGCCATCAGTGAGTCGATGAATGAGCAGTTCTTC.

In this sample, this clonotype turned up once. The CDR3 sequence is CASSPGLAGTAYF. The DNA of the CDR3 is TGTGCCAGCAGTCCGGGACTAGCGGGGACGGCGTACTTC. The chain joins TRBV2 to TRBJ2-5; 13 bases line up with TRBD2. The germline CDR1 and CDR2 sequences are SNHLY and FYNNEI. CDR3 length equals 13 residues. The V and J ends lost 5 bases and 13 bases, in that order; junction bases with no gene match: 7.

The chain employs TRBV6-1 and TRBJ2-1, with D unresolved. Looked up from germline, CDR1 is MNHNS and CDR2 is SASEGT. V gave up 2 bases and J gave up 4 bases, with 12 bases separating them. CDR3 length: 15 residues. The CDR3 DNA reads TGTGCCAGCAGTGAACGGACGGTGGCGTACAATGAGCAGTTCTTC. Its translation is CASSERTVAYNEQFF.

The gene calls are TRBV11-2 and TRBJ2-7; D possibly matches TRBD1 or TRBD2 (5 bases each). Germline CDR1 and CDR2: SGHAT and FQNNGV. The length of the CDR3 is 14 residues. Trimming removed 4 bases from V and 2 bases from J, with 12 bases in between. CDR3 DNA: TGTGCCAGCAGCTATCGAGTGGGGGCCTACGAGCAGTACTTC. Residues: CASSYRVGAYEQYF.

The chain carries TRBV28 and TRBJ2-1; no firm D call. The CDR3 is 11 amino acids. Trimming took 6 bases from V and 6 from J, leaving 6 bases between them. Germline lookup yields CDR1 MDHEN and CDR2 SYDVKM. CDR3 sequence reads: CASRAPNEQFF. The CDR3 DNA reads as TGTGCCAGCAGGGCCCCCAATGAGCAGTTCTTC.

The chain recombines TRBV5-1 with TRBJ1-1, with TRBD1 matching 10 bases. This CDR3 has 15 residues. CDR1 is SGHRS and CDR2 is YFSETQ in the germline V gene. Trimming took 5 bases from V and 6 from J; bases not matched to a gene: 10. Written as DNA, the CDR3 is TGCGCCAGCAGAATCGGAGGACAGGGGGTTGCTGAAGCTTTCTTT. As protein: CASRIGGQGVAEAFF.

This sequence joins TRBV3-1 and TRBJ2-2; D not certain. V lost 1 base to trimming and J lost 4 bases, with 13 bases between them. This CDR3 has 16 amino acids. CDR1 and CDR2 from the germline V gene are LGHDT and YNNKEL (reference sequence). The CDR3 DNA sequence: TGTGCCAGCAGCCAAGTAATGGGTCTGGGCACCGGGGAGCTGTTTTTT. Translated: CASSQVMGLGTGELFF.

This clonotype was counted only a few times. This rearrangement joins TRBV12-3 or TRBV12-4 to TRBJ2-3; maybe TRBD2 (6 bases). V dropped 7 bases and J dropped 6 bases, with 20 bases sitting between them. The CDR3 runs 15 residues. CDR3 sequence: CASTRGDLRPDTQYF. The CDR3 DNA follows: TGTGCCAGCACCCGTGGGGACTTAAGACCGGATACGCAGTATTTT.

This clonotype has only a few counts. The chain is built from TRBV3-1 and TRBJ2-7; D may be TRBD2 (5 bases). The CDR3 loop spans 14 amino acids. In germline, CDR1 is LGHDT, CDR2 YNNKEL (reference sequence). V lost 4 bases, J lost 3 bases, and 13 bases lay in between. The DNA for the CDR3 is TGTGCCAGCAGCCCTTCAAGGGAGCTCTACGAGCAGTACTTC. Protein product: CASSPSRELYEQYF.

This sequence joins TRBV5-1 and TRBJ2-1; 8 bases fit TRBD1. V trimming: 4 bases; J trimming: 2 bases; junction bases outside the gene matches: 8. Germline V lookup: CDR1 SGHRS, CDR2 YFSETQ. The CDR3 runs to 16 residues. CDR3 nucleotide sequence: TGCGCCAGCAGCCTGCAGACAGGGGACGCCTACAATGAGCAGTTCTTC. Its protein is CASSLQTGDAYNEQFF.

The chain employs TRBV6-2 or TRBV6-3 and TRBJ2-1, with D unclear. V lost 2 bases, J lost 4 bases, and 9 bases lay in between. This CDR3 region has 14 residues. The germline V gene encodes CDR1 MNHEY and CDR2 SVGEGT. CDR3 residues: CASSYTRRYNEQFF. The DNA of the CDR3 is TGTGCCAGCAGTTACACGCGTCGATACAATGAGCAGTTCTTC.

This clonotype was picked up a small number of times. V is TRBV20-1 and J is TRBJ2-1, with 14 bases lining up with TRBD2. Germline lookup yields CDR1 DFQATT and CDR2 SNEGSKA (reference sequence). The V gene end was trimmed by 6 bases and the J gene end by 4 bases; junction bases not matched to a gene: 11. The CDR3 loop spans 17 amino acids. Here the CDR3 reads CSAPFGGLAGAYNEQFF. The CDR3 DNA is TGCAGTGCCCCGTTCGGGGGACTAGCGGGAGCTTACAATGAGCAGTTCTTC.

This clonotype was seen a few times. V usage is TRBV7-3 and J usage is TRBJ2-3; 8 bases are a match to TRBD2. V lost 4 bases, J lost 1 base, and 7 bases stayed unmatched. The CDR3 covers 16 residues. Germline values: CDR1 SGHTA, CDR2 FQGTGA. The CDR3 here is CASSSGGGLGTDTQYF. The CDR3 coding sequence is TGTGCCAGCAGCTCCGGGGGGGGCCTTGGCACAGATACGCAGTATTTT.

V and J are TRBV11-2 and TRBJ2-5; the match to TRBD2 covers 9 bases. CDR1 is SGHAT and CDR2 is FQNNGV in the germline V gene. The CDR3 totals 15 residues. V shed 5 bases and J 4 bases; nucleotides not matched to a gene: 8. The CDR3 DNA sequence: TGTGCCAGCAGCGCAGATAGCGGGGGACCAGAGACCCAGTACTTC. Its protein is CASSADSGGPETQYF. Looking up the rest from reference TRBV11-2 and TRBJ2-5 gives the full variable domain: EAGVAQSPRYKIIEKRQSVAFWCNPISGHATLYWYQQILGQGPKLLIQFQNNGVVDDSQLPKDRFSAERLKGVDSTLKIQPAKLEDSAVYLCASSADSGGPETQYFGPGTRLLVL.

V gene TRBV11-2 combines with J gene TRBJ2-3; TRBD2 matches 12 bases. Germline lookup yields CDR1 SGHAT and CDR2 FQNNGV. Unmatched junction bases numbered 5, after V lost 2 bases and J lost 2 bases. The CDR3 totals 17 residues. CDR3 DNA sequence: TGTGCCAGCAGCTTACGGCTAGCGGGGGGGAACACAGATACGCAGTATTTT. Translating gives CASSLRLAGGNTDTQYF.

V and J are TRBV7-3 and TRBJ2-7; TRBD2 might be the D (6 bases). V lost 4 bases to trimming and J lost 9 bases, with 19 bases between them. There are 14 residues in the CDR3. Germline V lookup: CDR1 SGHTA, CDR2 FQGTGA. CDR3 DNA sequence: TGTGCCAGCAGCTCCCCCAACACCGGAGGGGTGCAGTACTTC. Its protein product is CASSSPNTGGVQYF.

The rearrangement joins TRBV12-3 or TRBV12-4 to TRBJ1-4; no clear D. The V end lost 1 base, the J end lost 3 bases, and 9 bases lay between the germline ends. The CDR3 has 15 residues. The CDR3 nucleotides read TGTGCCAGCAGTTTAGGAAACGGGGCTAATGAAAAACTGTTTTTT. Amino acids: CASSLGNGANEKLFF.

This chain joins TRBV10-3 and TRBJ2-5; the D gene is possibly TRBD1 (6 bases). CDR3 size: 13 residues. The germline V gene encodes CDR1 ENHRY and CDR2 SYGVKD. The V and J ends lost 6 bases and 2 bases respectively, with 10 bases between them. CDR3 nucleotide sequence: TGTGCCATCAGCGGACAGCCTCAAGAGACCCAGTACTTC. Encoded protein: CAISGQPQETQYF.

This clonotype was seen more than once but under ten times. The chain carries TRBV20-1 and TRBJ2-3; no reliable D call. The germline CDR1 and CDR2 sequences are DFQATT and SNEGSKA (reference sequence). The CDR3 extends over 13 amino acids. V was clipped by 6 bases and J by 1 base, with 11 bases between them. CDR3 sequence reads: CSAPTGRTDTQYF. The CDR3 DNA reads TGCAGTGCCCCCACGGGTCGCACAGATACGCAGTATTTT.

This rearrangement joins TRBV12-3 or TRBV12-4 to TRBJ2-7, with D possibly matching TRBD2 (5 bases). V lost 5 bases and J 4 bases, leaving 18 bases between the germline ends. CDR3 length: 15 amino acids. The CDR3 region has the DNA TGTGCCAGCAGTACCCCTTACACCGGGGTGTACGAGCAGTACTTC. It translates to CASSTPYTGVYEQYF.

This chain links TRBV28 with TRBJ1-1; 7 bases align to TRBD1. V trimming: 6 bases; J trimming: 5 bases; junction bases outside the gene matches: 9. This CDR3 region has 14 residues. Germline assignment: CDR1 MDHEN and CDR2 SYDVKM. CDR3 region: CASRGGGGNTEAFF. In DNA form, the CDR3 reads TGTGCCAGCAGGGGAGGGGGCGGAAATACTGAAGCTTTCTTT.

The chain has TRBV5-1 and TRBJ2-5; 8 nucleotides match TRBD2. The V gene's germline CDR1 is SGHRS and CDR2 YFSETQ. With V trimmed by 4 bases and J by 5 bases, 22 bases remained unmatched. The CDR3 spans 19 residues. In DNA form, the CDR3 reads TGCGCCAGCAGCCTTAGCGGGAACCTCTGGAGGAACCTCCAGGAGACCCAGTACTTC. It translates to CASSLSGNLWRNLQETQYF.

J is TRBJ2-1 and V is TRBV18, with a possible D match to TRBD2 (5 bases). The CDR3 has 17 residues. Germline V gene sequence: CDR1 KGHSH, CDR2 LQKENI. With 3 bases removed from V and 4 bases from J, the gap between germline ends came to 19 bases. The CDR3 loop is CASSPPSSGGSYNEQFF. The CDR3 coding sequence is TGTGCCAGCTCACCCCCATCAAGCGGAGGTTCTTACAATGAGCAGTTCTTC.

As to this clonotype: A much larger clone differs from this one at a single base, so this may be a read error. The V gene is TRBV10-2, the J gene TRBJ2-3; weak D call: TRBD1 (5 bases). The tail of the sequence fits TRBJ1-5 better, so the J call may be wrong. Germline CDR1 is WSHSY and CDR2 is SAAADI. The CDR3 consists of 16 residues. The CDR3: CASSDYRGGLTDTQHF. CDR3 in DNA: TGCGCCAGCAGTGACTATCGTGGGGGATTGACAGATACGCAGCATTTT.